The 28 T cell receptor beta chains in this list originate from one sample, sequenced in a study of blood T cell repertoires in COVID-19. The repertoire was sequenced with immunoSEQ multiplex PCR; TCRdb's copy has only in-frame clones and lacks some. The data show over 100,000 clones, with approximately 85% seen just once and roughly 1.4% held by the top ten. Sequencing used peripheral blood. These receptors originate from a middle-aged man with acute or convalescent COVID-19.

This clone has only one observation. This chain uses TRBV19 with TRBJ1-4; D ambiguous. Between the trimmed V and J ends, which lost 1 base and 1 base, there was a span of 7 bases. The germline V gene encodes CDR1 LNHDA and CDR2 SQIVND (reference sequence). This CDR3 region has 15 residues. The CDR3 nucleotides are TGTGCCAGTAGTATAGGAGGAGAAACTAATGAAAAACTGTTTTTT. Encoded protein: CASSIGGETNEKLFF.

This chain links TRBV3-1 (or the pseudogene TRBV3-2) with TRBJ2-7, with 7 bases aligning to TRBD2. CDR3 size: 14 residues. After removal of 2 bases from V and 0 bases from J, the junction contained 1 base not matched to a gene. The germline V gene encodes CDR1 LGHDT and CDR2 YNNKEL (reference sequence). CDR3 residues: CASSQQRGSYEQYF. The CDR3 DNA reads as TGTGCCAGCAGCCAACAGCGGGGCTCCTACGAGCAGTACTTC.

The chain links TRBV29-1 to TRBJ1-2, with D possibly TRBD1 on 6 matching bases. CDR3 length equals 15 residues. Germline V gives CDR1 SQVTM, CDR2 ANQGSEA. V lost 6 bases and J 0 bases, leaving 17 bases between the germline ends. The CDR3 nucleotides read TGCAGCGTGGCCCGGGGGGCTCAAGCTAACTATGGCTACACCTTC. It encodes CSVARGAQANYGYTF.

This sequence joins TRBV3-1 (or the pseudogene TRBV3-2) and TRBJ2-7; 10 bases match TRBD2. Trimming at V came to 3 bases and at J to 0 bases, leaving 5 bases not matched to a gene. This CDR3 has 16 amino acids. Per germline, CDR1 LGHDT and CDR2 YNNKEL (reference sequence). In DNA, the CDR3 is TGTGCCAGCAGCCAGGACGGGACTAGCGCCTCCTACGAGCAGTACTTC. This translates into CASSQDGTSASYEQYF.

The rearrangement uses TRBV28 and TRBJ2-1, with TRBD2 matching over 13 bases. CDR1 and CDR2 (germline): MDHEN, SYDVKM. CDR3 size: 16 residues. V lost 5 bases and J lost 12; bases outside the gene matches: 13. DNA of the CDR3: TGTGCCAGCAGTGTACTAGCGGGGGGGCGTCGTAGAGGGCAGTTCTTC. This translates into CASSVLAGGRRRGQFF.

The chain couples TRBV5-6 to TRBJ1-2; TRBD1 matches 7 bases. The CDR3 is 14 residues long. After removal of 4 bases from V and 8 bases from J, the junction contained 11 bases not matched to a gene. CDR1 SGHDT and CDR2 YYEEEE come from the germline V gene. DNA for the CDR3: TGTGCCAGCAGCATTTACGACAGGGTACGAGGCTACACCTTC. Its translation is CASSIYDRVRGYTF.

V usage is TRBV15 and J usage is TRBJ2-4; D perhaps matches TRBD1 (5 bases). This CDR3 is built from 18 residues. Per germline, CDR1 LNHNV and CDR2 YYDKDF (reference sequence). V was cut by 0 bases and J by 0 bases, with 15 bases left in between. CDR3 sequence reads: CATSRDSRGHLAKNIQYF. The CDR3, as DNA: TGTGCCACCAGCAGAGATTCGAGAGGACATCTAGCCAAAAACATTCAGTACTTC.

This clone was found a few times. The J gene is TRBJ2-1, the V gene TRBV28; 14 bases line up with TRBD2. The junction had 7 bases not matched to a gene; V was cut back by 7 bases and J by 5 bases. The CDR3 loop spans 16 amino acids. The V gene's germline CDR1 is MDHEN and CDR2 SYDVKM. CDR3 in DNA: TGTGCCAGCATCCCGGGGACTAGCGGGGGCCACAATGAGCAGTTCTTC. Amino acids: CASIPGTSGGHNEQFF.

CDR3 residues: CASSQEAYGYTF. The CDR3 DNA reads as TGTGCCAGCAGTCAGGAGGCCTATGGCTACACCTTC. This chain links TRBV2 with TRBJ1-2, with D hard to call. The CDR3 extends over 12 amino acids. Trimming removed 5 bases at V and 4 bases at J, with 8 bases between. Germline lookup yields CDR1 SNHLY and CDR2 FYNNEI. The full variable domain, completed using reference TRBV2 and TRBJ1-2, is EPEVTQTPSHQVTQMGQEVILRCVPISNHLYFYWYRQILGQKVEFLVSFYNNEISEKSEIFDDQFSVERPDGSNFTLKIRSTKLEDSAMYFCASSQEAYGYTFGSGTRLTVV.

This clone was seen a single time. The rearrangement uses TRBV19 and TRBJ1-1; 8 bases fit TRBD1. From germline, CDR1 is LNHDA and CDR2 SQIVND (reference sequence). The junction had 11 bases not matched to a gene; V was cut back by 4 bases and J by 7 bases. CDR3 length equals 15 residues. The CDR3 sequence: CASSRGQADRNEAFF. The CDR3 bases are TGTGCCAGTAGTAGGGGACAGGCGGATCGAAATGAAGCTTTCTTT.

As regards this clone: Since a much larger clone is just one base distant, this may be a read error. The same CDR3 also results from other DNA sequences found in this sample. V and J are TRBV27 and TRBJ2-7; TRBD1 agrees at 9 bases. J was trimmed by 6 bases and V by 4 bases; bases with no gene match: 19. The germline CDR1 and CDR2 sequences are MNHEY and SMNVEV (reference sequence). The CDR3 consists of 18 residues. CDR3 nucleotides: TGTGCCAGCAGTTCCGCTTCCCCTGTGGGACAGGGCCTACGCGAGCAGTACTTC. It codes for CASSSASPVGQGLREQYF.

This clone was picked up a small number of times. V usage is TRBV28 and J usage is TRBJ2-7; 9 bases fit TRBD1. After removal of 5 bases from V and 6 bases from J, the junction contained 2 bases not matched to a gene. The CDR3 runs to 12 residues. CDR1 MDHEN and CDR2 SYDVKM come from the germline V gene. The CDR3 coding sequence is TGTGCCAGCAGTCTGGACAGGGGCGAGCAGTACTTC. This gives the protein CASSLDRGEQYF.

CDR3 coding DNA: TGTGCCAGCAGTGAAGCAAGGGGGGGCGAGCAGTACTTC. It codes for CASSEARGGEQYF. The V call is TRBV2, the J call TRBJ2-7; a weak D match, TRBD2 (7 bases). V gave up 0 bases and J gave up 6 bases, with 9 bases separating them. The V gene's germline CDR1 is SNHLY and CDR2 FYNNEI. The CDR3 is made up of 13 amino acids.

The chain recombines TRBV7-2 with TRBJ1-1, with TRBD1 identical over 9 bases. V shed 8 bases and J 3 bases; nucleotides not matched to a gene: 4. This CDR3 is 13 amino acids long. The germline V gene encodes CDR1 SGHTA and CDR2 FQGNSA. The CDR3 region is CASGDRGDTEAFF. CDR3 sequence (DNA): TGTGCCAGCGGCGACAGGGGGGACACTGAAGCTTTCTTT.

The V call is TRBV5-8, the J call TRBJ2-2; TRBD1 agrees at 10 bases. Germline CDR1 and CDR2: SGHTS and YDEGEE. The CDR3 consists of 15 residues. After removal of 4 bases from V and 7 bases from J, the junction contained 7 bases not matched to a gene. CDR3 in DNA: TGTGCCAGCAGCGTCGACAGGGGGCTCGGCGGGGAGCTGTTTTTT. Its protein product is CASSVDRGLGGELFF.

The chain recombines TRBV28 with TRBJ1-1, with 9 bases identical to TRBD1. The CDR3 sequence is 15 residues long. Per the germline V gene, CDR1 is MDHEN and CDR2 is SYDVKM. The J segment lost 5 bases and the V segment lost 4 bases, leaving 8 bases of the junction unmatched. CDR3 region: CASSWVGTGLTEAFF. CDR3 sequence (DNA): TGTGCCAGCAGTTGGGTTGGGACAGGGCTAACTGAAGCTTTCTTT.

The V call is TRBV4-2, the J call TRBJ2-7; 7 bases are a match to TRBD1. The trim removed 0 bases at V and 3 bases at J, leaving 11 bases unmatched. The CDR3 covers 17 residues. CDR1 and CDR2 (germline): LGHNA, YNFKEQ. The CDR3 nucleotides are TGTGCCAGCAGCCAAGATCTGGTCGAACAGGGGATCTACGAGCAGTACTTC. This gives the protein CASSQDLVEQGIYEQYF.

The gene calls are TRBV3-1 (or the pseudogene TRBV3-2) and TRBJ2-5; D possibly corresponds to TRBD2 (5 bases). There are 15 residues in the CDR3. Per the germline V gene, CDR1 is LGHDT and CDR2 is YNNKEL (reference sequence). The germline V and J ends were trimmed by 4 bases and 7 bases, with 19 bases remaining between them. The CDR3 DNA reads TGTGCCAGCAGCCGAAAAAGAACTAGTCTAGGGACCCAGTACTTC. As protein: CASSRKRTSLGTQYF.

The chain combines TRBV30 with TRBJ1-5; 11 nucleotides align to TRBD1. This CDR3 region has 14 residues. CDR1 and CDR2 from the germline V gene are GTSNPN and SVGIG (reference sequence). After removal of 1 base from V and 7 bases from J, the junction contained 3 bases not matched to a gene. CDR3 sequence reads: CAWSEGTGGQPQHF. The CDR3 DNA follows: TGTGCCTGGAGTGAAGGGACAGGGGGACAGCCCCAGCATTTT.

The rearrangement uses TRBV7-2 and TRBJ1-1; D unresolved. In germline, CDR1 is SGHTA, CDR2 FQGNSA. V was clipped by 4 bases and J by 3 bases, with 6 bases between them. The CDR3 length is 12 residues. The CDR3 region is CASSSPYTEAFF. DNA of the CDR3: TGTGCCAGCAGCTCCCCCTACACTGAAGCTTTCTTT.

The chain employs TRBV2 and TRBJ1-4; D is perhaps TRBD1 (5 bases). CDR1 and CDR2 (germline): SNHLY, FYNNEI. This CDR3 spans 14 amino acids. V was trimmed by 0 bases and J by 11 bases, leaving 13 bases between them. CDR3 nucleotides: TGTGCCAGCAGTGAAGCGCTTCGCGGGGGTAAACTGTTTTTT. Translating it yields CASSEALRGGKLFF.

The V and J genes are TRBV5-6 and TRBJ1-2, with 8 nucleotides matching TRBD1. The CDR3 consists of 12 residues. CDR1 is SGHDT, CDR2 YYEEEE, per germline. With 3 bases clipped from V and 8 bases from J, the junction kept 3 bases outside the gene matches. CDR3 nucleotides: TGTGCCAGCAGCTGGGGGACAGGCGGCTACACCTTC. Translating gives CASSWGTGGYTF. The complete variable domain, with remaining parts taken from reference TRBV5-6 and TRBJ1-2, reads DAGVTQSPTHLIKTRGQQVTLRCSPKSGHDTVSWYQQALGQGPQFIFQYYEEEERQRGNFPDRFSGHQFPNYSSELNVNALLLGDSALYLCASSWGTGGYTFGSGTRLTVV.

The sample holds one count of this clone. The same CDR3 also results from other DNA sequences found in this sample. The chain is built from TRBV18 and TRBJ1-1, with D maybe TRBD1 (5 bases). The CDR3 is 14 amino acids. Germline loops: CDR1 KGHSH, CDR2 LQKENI. V gave up 6 bases and J gave up 0 bases, with 11 bases separating them. In DNA, the CDR3 is TGTGCCAGCTCTCCCGACAGACTGAACACTGAAGCTTTCTTT. As protein: CASSPDRLNTEAFF.

Note on this clone: The sample carries other DNA sequences with the same CDR3. The genes are TRBV5-1 and TRBJ2-7, with 11 bases that match TRBD2. V was pared by 1 base and J by 1 base, with 1 base of the junction left unmatched. The V gene's germline CDR1 is SGHRS and CDR2 YFSETQ. This CDR3 has 15 residues. Written as DNA, the CDR3 is TGCGCCAGCAGCTTGACTAGCGGGGGTTCCTACGAGCAGTACTTC. This translates into CASSLTSGGSYEQYF.

CDR3 sequence reads: CASSVGQGAGNEKLFF. The CDR3 nucleotides read TGTGCCAGCAGCGTGGGACAGGGGGCCGGAAACGAAAAACTGTTTTTT. This chain uses TRBV9 with TRBJ1-4, with 12 bases matching TRBD1. Germline CDR1 SGDLS, CDR2 YYNGEE. This CDR3 contains 16 residues. Losses at the gene ends were 2 bases for V and 8 bases for J; bases not matched to a gene: 7.

The rearrangement uses TRBV12-2 and TRBJ2-1; the table's D call of TRBD2 was not tested on the DNA. TRBV12-2 is designated a pseudogene. The CDR3 length is 17 residues. CDR3 amino acids: CASRLETRRETYNEQFF. The CDR3 region has the DNA TGTGCAAGTCGCTTAGAAACTAGGCGGGAGACTTACAATGAGCAGTTCTTC.

V gene TRBV28 combines with J gene TRBJ1-2, with D maybe TRBD1 (5 bases). The V gene lost 3 bases and the J gene lost 4 bases, with 12 bases spanning the gap. Germline loops: CDR1 MDHEN, CDR2 SYDVKM. The CDR3 totals 14 residues. In DNA form, the CDR3 reads TGTGCCAGCAGTTTGGGCAGGGCAGGCTATGGCTACACCTTC. This translates into CASSLGRAGYGYTF.

This clone was detected once. CDR3 region: CASSQGTSGGSRVRQFF. The CDR3 DNA is TGTGCCAGCAGTCAAGGGACTAGCGGGGGGTCCCGAGTCCGGCAGTTCTTC. V is TRBV5-4 and J is TRBJ2-1; 15 nucleotides line up with TRBD2. This CDR3 has 17 amino acids. The germline gives CDR1 SGHNT, CDR2 YYREEE (reference sequence). With V trimmed by 5 bases and J by 12 bases, 15 bases remained unmatched.